This entry features one T cell receptor (beta chain) sequence. Produced via immunoSEQ multiplex PCR; TCRdb's table is partial and in-frame only. In the table there are millions of clones, around 96% of which are singletons. The sample belongs to a study of shared clonotypes between healthy human individuals. In germline, CDR1 is SGDLS, CDR2 YYNGEE. V gave up 1 base and J gave up 3 bases; unmatched junction bases: 4. This CDR3 has 15 residues. Naive-designated CD8 cells lacked CD45RO, were positively enriched for CCR7, and omitted terminally differentiated effector memory CD45RA+ cells. The chain recombines TRBV9 with TRBJ2-3; TRBD2 matches at 8 bases. This sequence originates from a man aged 18 to 29 in good health. The specimen was naive CD8+ T cells sorted from blood. The CDR3: CASSVSGLGTDTQYF. CDR3 nucleotide sequence: TGTGCCAGCAGCGTATCGGGACTAGGGACAGATACGCAGTATTTT.